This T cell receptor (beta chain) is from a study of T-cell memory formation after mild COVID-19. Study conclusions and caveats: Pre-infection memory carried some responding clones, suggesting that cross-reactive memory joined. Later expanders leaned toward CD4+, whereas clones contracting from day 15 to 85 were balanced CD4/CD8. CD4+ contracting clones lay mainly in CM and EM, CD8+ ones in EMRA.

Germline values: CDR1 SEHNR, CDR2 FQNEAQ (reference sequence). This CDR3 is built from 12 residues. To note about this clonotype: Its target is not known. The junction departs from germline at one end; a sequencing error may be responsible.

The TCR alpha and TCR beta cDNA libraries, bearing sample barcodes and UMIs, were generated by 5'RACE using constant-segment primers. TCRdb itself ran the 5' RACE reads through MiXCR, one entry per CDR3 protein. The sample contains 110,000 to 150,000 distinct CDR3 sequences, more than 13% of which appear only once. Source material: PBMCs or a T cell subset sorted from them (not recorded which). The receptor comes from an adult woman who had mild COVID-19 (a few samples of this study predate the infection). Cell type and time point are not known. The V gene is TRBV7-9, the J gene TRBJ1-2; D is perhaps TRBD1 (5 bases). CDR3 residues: CASSSSGTPLCF. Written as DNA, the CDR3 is TGTGCCAGCAGCTCCTCCGGGACTCCCCTTTGTTTC.